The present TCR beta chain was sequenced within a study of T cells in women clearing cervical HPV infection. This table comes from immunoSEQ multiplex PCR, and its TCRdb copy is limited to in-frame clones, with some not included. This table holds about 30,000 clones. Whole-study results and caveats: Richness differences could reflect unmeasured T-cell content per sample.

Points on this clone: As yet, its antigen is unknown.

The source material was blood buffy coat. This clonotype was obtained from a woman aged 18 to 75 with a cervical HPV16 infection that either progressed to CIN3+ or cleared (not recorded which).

CDR3 protein: CASSQHTGTLAGELFF. The CDR3 DNA, read in part, is TGCGCCAGCAGCCAACATACCGGGACACTTGCCGGGGAG. This chain links TRBV4-1 with TRBJ2-2, with D perhaps matching TRBD1 (6 bases). From the germline J gene comes the end of the CDR3, since the read stops 3 residues before it. CDR3 length equals 16 residues. Trimming removed 2 bases from V and 6 bases from J, with 16 bases in between. Germline loops: CDR1 MGHRA, CDR2 YSYEKL.